This TCR beta chain emerged from a study of blood T cell repertoires in COVID-19. About the research overall: The origin of the acute and convalescent COVID-19 samples was the United States, Italy and Spain.

In the original workflow: The assay estimated nucleated cells by amplifying reference gene primers. TCRdb's copy holds only in-frame clones and misses some; the assay was immunoSEQ multiplex PCR. That table supplies the V and J calls and clone size; D and trimming were determined from the DNA. The profile shows about 84,000 clones, 70% to 80% of them singletons. CDR1 and CDR2 from the germline V gene are SQVTM and ANQGSEA. This CDR3 has 15 amino acids. The V gene end was trimmed by 1 base and the J gene end by 1 base; junction bases not matched to a gene: 5. This TCR derives from a man in his forties or fifties with active or convalescent COVID-19. The chain uses TRBV29-1 and TRBJ2-3, with 7 bases lining up with TRBD2. The sample comprised peripheral blood. The CDR3 DNA reads TGCAGCGTTGAAGGCCGGGGAGGGGGCACAGATACGCAGTATTTT. Encoded protein: CSVEGRGGGTDTQYF.